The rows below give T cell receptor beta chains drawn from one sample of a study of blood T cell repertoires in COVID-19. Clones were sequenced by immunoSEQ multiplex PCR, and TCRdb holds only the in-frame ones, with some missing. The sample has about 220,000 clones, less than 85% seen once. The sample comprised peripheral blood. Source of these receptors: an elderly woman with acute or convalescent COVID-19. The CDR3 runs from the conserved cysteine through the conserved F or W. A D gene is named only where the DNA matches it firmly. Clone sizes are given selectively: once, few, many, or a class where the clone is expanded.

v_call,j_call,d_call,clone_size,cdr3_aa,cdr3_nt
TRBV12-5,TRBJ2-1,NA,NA,CASGLVGGHEQFF,TGTGCTAGTGGTTTGGTGGGGGGACATGAGCAGTTCTTC
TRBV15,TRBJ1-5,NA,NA,CATSRDGAGRQPQHF,TGTGCCACCAGCAGAGATGGGGCAGGTCGGCAGCCCCAGCATTTT
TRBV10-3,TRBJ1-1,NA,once,CAISEIGGRVSNTEAFF,TGTGCCATCAGTGAGATTGGGGGGAGGGTGTCGAACACTGAAGCTTTCTTT
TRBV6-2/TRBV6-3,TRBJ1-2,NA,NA,CASSFGGHNYGYTF,TGTGCCAGCAGTTTCGGCGGGCACAACTATGGCTACACCTTC
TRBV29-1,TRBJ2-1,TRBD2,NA,CSVRTSGGANEQFF,TGCAGCGTTCGGACTAGCGGGGGGGCAAATGAGCAGTTCTTC
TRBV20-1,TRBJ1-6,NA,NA,CSASPAGGLSSYNSPLHF,TGCAGTGCTAGTCCCGCTGGAGGGCTAAGCTCCTATAATTCACCCCTCCACTTT
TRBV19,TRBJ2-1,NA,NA,CASSIFNSNEQFF,TGTGCCAGTAGTATATTTAACAGCAATGAGCAGTTCTTC
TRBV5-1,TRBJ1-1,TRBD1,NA,CASSSRQGGNTEAFF,TGCGCCAGCAGCTCAAGACAGGGCGGGAACACTGAAGCTTTCTTT
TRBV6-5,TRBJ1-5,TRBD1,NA,CASNWTGGNQPQHF,TGTGCCAGCAACTGGACAGGGGGCAATCAGCCCCAGCATTTT
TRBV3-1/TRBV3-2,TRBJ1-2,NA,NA,CASSPGGANYGYTF,TGTGCCAGCAGCCCGGGGGGGGCCAACTATGGCTACACCTTC
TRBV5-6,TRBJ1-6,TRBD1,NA,CASGPSRTGGYRSLHF,TGTGCCAGCGGTCCATCCAGGACAGGGGGGTACCGTTCCCTCCACTTT
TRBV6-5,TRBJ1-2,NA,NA,CASKEANYGYTF,TGTGCCAGCAAGGAGGCCAACTATGGCTACACCTTC
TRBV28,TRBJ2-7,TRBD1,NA,CASYDGTGSYEQYF,TGTGCCAGCTATGACGGGACAGGATCCTACGAGCAGTACTTC
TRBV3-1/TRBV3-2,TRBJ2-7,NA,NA,CASSHVDTFYEQYF,TGTGCCAGCAGCCACGTGGACACCTTCTACGAGCAGTACTTC
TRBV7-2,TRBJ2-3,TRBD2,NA,CASSYQSGGAGTDTQYF,TGTGCCAGCAGCTATCAAAGCGGGGGGGCAGGGACAGATACGCAGTATTTT
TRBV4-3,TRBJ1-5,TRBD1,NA,CASSTGGDRPQHF,TGCGCCAGCAGTACAGGGGGGGATAGACCCCAGCATTTT
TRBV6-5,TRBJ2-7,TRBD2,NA,CASSASGGADEQYF,TGTGCCAGCAGCGCAAGCGGGGGGGCCGACGAGCAGTACTTC
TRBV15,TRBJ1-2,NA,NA,CATSGAALTLHYGYTF,TGTGCCACCAGCGGGGCGGCCTTAACCCTCCACTATGGCTACACCTTC
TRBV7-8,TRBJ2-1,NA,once,CASSLTGFSYNEQFF,TGTGCCAGCAGCTTAACCGGTTTTTCCTACAATGAGCAGTTCTTC
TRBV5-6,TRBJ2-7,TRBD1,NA,CASSWETGNHEQYF,TGTGCCAGCAGCTGGGAGACAGGGAACCACGAGCAGTACTTC
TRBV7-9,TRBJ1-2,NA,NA,CASSSRGGYGYTF,TGTGCCAGCAGCTCCCGAGGGGGCTATGGCTACACCTTC
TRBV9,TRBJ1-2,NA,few,CASSVGGPARGYTF,TGTGCCAGCAGCGTAGGAGGGCCCGCGCGGGGCTACACCTTC
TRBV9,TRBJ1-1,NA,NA,CASSAHYENTEAFF,TGTGCCAGCAGCGCGCACTACGAGAACACTGAAGCTTTCTTT
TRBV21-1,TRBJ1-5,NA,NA,CASSRDRDSNQPQHF,TGTGCCAGCAGCCGAGACAGGGATAGCAATCAGCCCCAGCATTTT
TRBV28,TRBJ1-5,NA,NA,CASSLGGADPRQPQHF,TGTGCCAGCAGTTTAGGGGGGGCAGATCCCCGTCAGCCCCAGCATTTT
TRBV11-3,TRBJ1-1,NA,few,CASSLRYRSNTEAFF,TGTGCCAGCAGCTTACGGTACAGGAGTAACACTGAAGCTTTCTTT
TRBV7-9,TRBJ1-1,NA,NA,CASSPSAGIEAFF,TGTGCCAGCAGCCCGAGTGCGGGGATTGAAGCTTTCTTT
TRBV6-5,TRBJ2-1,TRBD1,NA,CASMDRGSYNEQFF,TGTGCCAGCATGGACAGGGGATCCTACAATGAGCAGTTCTTC
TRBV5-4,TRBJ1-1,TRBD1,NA,CASSLGTNRGSEAFF,TGTGCCAGCAGCCTCGGTACGAACAGGGGCTCTGAAGCTTTCTTT
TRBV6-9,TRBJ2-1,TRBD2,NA,CASSYGAGTRNEQFF,TGTGCCAGCAGTTATGGAGCGGGGACTCGCAATGAGCAGTTCTTC
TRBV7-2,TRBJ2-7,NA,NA,CASSTLEGAVFYEQYF,TGTGCCAGCAGCACCCTGGAGGGGGCGGTGTTCTACGAGCAGTACTTC
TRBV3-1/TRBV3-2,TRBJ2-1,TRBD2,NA,CASNPRLAGGPREQFF,TGTGCCAGCAATCCGAGGCTGGCGGGGGGGCCACGAGAGCAGTTCTTC
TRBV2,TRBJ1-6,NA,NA,CASDSDSNSPLHF,TGTGCCAGCGATAGTGACAGTAATTCACCCCTCCACTTT
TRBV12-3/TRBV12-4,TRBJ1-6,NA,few,CASSFNVGPLHF,TGTGCCAGCAGTTTTAACGTGGGCCCCCTCCACTTT
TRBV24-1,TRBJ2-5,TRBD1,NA,CATSDSGTGKVQTQYF,TGTGCCACCAGTGACTCCGGGACAGGCAAGGTCCAGACCCAGTACTTC
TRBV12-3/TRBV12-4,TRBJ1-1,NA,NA,CASSLTENTEAFF,TGTGCCAGCAGTTTGACAGAAAACACTGAAGCTTTCTTT
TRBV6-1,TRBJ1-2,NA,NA,CASSDSGLAGANYGYTF,TGTGCCAGCAGTGATTCAGGGTTAGCGGGAGCTAACTATGGCTACACCTTC
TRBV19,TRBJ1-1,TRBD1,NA,CASSRPGQAEAFF,TGTGCCAGTAGTAGGCCGGGACAGGCTGAAGCTTTCTTT
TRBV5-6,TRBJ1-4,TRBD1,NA,CASSTQGAREKLFF,TGTGCCAGCAGCACACAGGGGGCACGTGAAAAACTGTTTTTT
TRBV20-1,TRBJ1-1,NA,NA,CSAQRTEAFF,TGCAGTGCTCAACGGACTGAAGCTTTCTTT
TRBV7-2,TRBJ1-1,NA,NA,CASTPLQGNTEAFF,TGTGCCAGCACTCCCTTACAGGGGAACACTGAAGCTTTCTTT
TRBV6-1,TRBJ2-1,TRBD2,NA,CASSELAGDEQFF,TGTGCCAGCAGTGAATTGGCGGGGGATGAGCAGTTCTTC
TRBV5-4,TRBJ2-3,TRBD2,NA,CASSPGGTSGGAATQYF,TGTGCCAGCAGCCCTGGAGGGACTAGCGGGGGGGCCGCTACGCAGTATTTT
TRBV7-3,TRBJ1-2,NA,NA,CASSLIGVTGYTF,TGTGCCAGCAGCTTAATTGGAGTAACTGGCTACACCTTC
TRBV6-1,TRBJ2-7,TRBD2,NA,CASSERRRGNPYEQYF,TGTGCCAGCAGTGAACGTAGGCGGGGGAACCCTTACGAGCAGTACTTC
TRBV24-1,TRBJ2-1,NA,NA,CATSEGLRNEQFF,TGTGCCACCAGTGAGGGACTTAGGAATGAGCAGTTCTTC
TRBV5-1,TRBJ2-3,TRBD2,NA,CASGAGGSTDTQYF,TGCGCCAGCGGAGCGGGGGGTAGCACAGATACGCAGTATTTT
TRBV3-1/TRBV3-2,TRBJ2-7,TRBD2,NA,CASSGTSGPYEQYF,TGTGCCAGCAGCGGGACTAGCGGGCCTTACGAGCAGTACTTC
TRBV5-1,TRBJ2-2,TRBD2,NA,CASSLTSGGITGELFF,TGCGCCAGCAGCTTGACTAGCGGGGGGATCACCGGGGAGCTGTTTTTT
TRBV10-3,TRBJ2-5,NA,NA,CAISGNKETQYF,TGTGCCATCTCAGGCAATAAAGAGACCCAGTACTTC
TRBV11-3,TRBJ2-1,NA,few,CASARDWEQFF,TGTGCCAGCGCACGCGACTGGGAGCAGTTCTTC
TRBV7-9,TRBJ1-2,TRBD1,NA,CASSLETGEGRGYTF,TGTGCCAGCAGCTTAGAGACAGGGGAGGGTAGAGGCTACACCTTC
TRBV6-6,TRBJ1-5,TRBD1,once,CASRETGDNQPQHF,TGTGCCAGCAGGGAGACAGGGGACAATCAGCCCCAGCATTTT
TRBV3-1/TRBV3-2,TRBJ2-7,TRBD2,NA,CASSPGTRYEQYF,TGTGCCAGCAGCCCCGGGACTAGGTACGAGCAGTACTTC
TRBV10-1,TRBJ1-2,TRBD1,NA,CASSDWDSRSKNYGYTF,TGCGCCAGCAGTGACTGGGACAGTCGGTCAAAAAACTATGGCTACACCTTC
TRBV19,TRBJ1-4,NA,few,CASSIDGRKNEKLFF,TGTGCCAGTAGTATAGACGGCAGGAAGAATGAAAAACTGTTTTTT
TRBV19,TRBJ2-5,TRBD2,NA,CASSRRLAGYQETQYF,TGTGCCAGTAGTAGGAGGCTAGCGGGGTACCAAGAGACCCAGTACTTC
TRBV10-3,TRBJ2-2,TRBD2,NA,CAISLAGGPTGELFF,TGTGCCATCAGCTTAGCGGGGGGACCCACCGGGGAGCTGTTTTTT
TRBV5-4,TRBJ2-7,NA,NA,CASSLAVVPYEQYF,TGTGCCAGCAGCTTGGCTGTCGTTCCCTACGAGCAGTACTTC
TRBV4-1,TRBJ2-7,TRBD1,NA,CASSQPRQGRYEQYF,TGCGCCAGCAGCCAGCCCCGACAGGGCCGGTACGAGCAGTACTTC